The 2 T cell receptor beta chains reported below all come from one sample, sequenced in a study of early T cells in non-severe SARS-CoV-2 infection. Each CDR3 protein gets one entry after TCRdb re-called the 5' RACE reads with MiXCR. The sample consists of 70,000 to 95,000 distinct CDR3 sequences, over 12% of them appearing once. Sequenced material: whole blood. These receptors were collected from an adult who was a healthcare worker with PCR-confirmed SARS-CoV-2 infection or an uninfected control (not recorded which).

This clonotype was seen more than once but under ten times. One junction end does not reproduce the germline sequence, and a read error may be involved. The chain recombines TRBV6-5 with TRBJ2-3; D is tentatively TRBD1 or TRBD2 (5 bases each). This CDR3 comprises 15 residues. The V gene's germline CDR1 is MNHEY and CDR2 SVGAGI. CDR3 sequence (DNA): TGTGCCAGCACTTACTCCCGGGACAGCACAGATACGCAGTATTTT. Its translation: CASTYSRDSTDTQYF.

This clonotype came up a few times. This rearrangement joins TRBV9 to TRBJ1-2; 7 nucleotides match TRBD1. V was clipped by 0 bases and J by 0 bases; unmatched bases: 2. The CDR3 has 15 amino acids. Germline assignment: CDR1 SGDLS and CDR2 YYNGEE. CDR3 sequence: CASSVGTGANYGYTF. The CDR3 DNA sequence: TGTGCCAGCAGCGTAGGGACAGGTGCTAACTATGGCTACACCTTC. Combining the CDR3 with reference TRBV9 and TRBJ1-2 gives the whole variable domain DSGVTQTPKHLITATGQRVTLRCSPRSGDLSVYWYQQSLDQGLQFLIQYYNGEERAKGNILERFSAQQFPDLHSELNLSSLELGDSALYFCASSVGTGANYGYTFGSGTRLTVV.